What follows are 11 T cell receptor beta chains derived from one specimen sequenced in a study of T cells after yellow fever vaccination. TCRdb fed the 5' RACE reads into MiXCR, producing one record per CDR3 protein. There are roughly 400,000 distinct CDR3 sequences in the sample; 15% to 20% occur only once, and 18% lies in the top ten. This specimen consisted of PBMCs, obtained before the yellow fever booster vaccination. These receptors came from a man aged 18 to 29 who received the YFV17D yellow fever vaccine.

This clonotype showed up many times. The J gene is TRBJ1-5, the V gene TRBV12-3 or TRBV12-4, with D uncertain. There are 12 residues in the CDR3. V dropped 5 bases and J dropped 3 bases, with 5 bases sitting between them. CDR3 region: CASSVNNQPQHF. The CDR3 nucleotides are TGTGCCAGCAGTGTCAACAATCAGCCCCAGCATTTT.

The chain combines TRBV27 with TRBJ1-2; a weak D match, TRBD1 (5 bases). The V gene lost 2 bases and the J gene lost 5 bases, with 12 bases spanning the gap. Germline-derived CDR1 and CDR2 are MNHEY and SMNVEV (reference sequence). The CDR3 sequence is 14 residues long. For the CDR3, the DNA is TGTGCCAGCAGTTTAGGGGACGGGGGGTATGGCTACACCTTC. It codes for CASSLGDGGYGYTF.

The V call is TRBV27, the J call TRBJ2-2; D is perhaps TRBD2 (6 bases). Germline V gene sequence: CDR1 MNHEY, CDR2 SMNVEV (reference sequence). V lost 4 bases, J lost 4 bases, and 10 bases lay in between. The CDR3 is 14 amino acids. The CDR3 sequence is CASSYLARTGELFF. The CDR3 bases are TGTGCCAGCAGTTATCTAGCGCGCACCGGGGAGCTGTTTTTT.

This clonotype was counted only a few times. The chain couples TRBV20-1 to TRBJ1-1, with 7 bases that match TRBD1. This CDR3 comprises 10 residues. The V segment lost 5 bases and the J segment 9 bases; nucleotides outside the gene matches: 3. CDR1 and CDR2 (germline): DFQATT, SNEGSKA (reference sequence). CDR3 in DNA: TGCAGTGCTGGGACAGAGAAAGCTTTCTTT. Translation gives CSAGTEKAFF.

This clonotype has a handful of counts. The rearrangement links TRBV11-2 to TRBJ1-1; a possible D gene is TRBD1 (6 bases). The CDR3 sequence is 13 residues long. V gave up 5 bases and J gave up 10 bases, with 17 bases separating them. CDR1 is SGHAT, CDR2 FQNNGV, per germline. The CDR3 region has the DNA TGTGCCAGCAGCAGTCGACAGGCCGAGCGAGCTTTCTTT. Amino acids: CASSSRQAERAFF.

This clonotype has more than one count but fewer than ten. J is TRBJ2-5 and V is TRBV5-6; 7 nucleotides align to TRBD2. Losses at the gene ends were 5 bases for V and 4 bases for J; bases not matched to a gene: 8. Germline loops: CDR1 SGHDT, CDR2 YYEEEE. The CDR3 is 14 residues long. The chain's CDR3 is CASRRVGEGETQYF. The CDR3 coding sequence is TGTGCCAGCAGGCGGGTCGGGGAGGGAGAGACCCAGTACTTC.

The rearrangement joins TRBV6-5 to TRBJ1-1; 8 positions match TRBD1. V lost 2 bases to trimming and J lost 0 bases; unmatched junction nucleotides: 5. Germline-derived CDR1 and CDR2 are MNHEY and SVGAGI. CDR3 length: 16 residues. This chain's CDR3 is CASSYLRQGMNTEAFF. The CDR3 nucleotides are TGTGCCAGCAGTTACCTCCGACAGGGGATGAACACTGAAGCTTTCTTT.

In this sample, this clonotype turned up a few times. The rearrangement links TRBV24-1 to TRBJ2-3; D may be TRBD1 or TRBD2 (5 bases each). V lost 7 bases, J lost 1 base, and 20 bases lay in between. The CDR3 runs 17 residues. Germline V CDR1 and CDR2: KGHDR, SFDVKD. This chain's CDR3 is CATRGRGYRRGTDTQYF. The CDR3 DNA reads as TGTGCCACCAGGGGAAGAGGGTACAGGAGAGGCACAGATACGCAGTATTTT.

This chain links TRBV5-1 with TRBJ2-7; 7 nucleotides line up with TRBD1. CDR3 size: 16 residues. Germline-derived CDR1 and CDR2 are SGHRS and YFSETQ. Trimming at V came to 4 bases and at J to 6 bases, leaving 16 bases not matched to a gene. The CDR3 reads CASSPLGQSPRREQYV. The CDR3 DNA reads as TGCGCCAGCAGCCCCCTGGGACAGTCCCCTCGACGCGAGCAGTACGTC.

The DNA for the CDR3 is TGTGCCAGCAGCTTAGCGGGGACGGCCAACACTGAAGCTTTCTTT. Protein sequence: CASSLAGTANTEAFF. The rearrangement joins TRBV7-6 to TRBJ1-1, with D perhaps matching TRBD1 (5 bases). The V end was cut by 0 bases, the J end by 2 bases, with 10 bases between. Germline CDR1 SGHVS, CDR2 FNYEAQ. This CDR3 comprises 15 residues.

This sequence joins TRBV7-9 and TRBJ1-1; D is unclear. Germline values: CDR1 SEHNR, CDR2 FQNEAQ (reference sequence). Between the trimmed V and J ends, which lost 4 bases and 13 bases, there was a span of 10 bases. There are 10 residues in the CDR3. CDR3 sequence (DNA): TGTGCCAGCAGCTCTCGGACGGATTTCTTT. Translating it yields CASSSRTDFF.